This T cell receptor beta chain originates from a study of blood T cell repertoires in COVID-19. In the source study's methods: Reference gene primers were amplified, and this amplification served to estimate nucleated cell counts. Clones were sequenced by immunoSEQ multiplex PCR, and TCRdb holds only the in-frame ones, with some missing. V and J calls plus clone size are reproduced from that table; the DNA served to infer D and trimming. The table has about 240,000 clones, about 85% seen once. The CDR3 contains 16 residues. Germline V gene lookup returns CDR1 SGHRS and CDR2 YFSETQ. Trimming cost V 3 bases and J 7 bases; bases outside gene matches: 15. Enrolment of Seattle patients took place during active infection, and they were followed longitudinally.

The sequence was collected from a woman in her forties or fifties with COVID-19, enrolled during active disease. The chain recombines TRBV5-1 with TRBJ1-1, with TRBD1 matching 7 bases. The sample was peripheral blood. CDR3 DNA sequence: TGCGCCAGCAGCTCCGTCCGACAGGGCTCTCAAGGTGAAGCTTTCTTT. It encodes CASSSVRQGSQGEAFF. The full variable domain, with the rest looked up from reference TRBV5-1 and TRBJ1-1, is KAGVTQTPRYLIKTRGQQVTLSCSPISGHRSVSWYQQTPGQGLQFLFEYFSETQRNKGNFPGRFSGRQFSNSRSEMNVSTLELGDSALYLCASSSVRQGSQGEAFFGQGTRLTVV.